These 4 T cell receptor beta chains came from one sample sequenced in a study of CD8+ T cells in alopecia areata. In each case, RNA was isolated and then reverse transcribed into cDNA as the sequencing template. TCRdb's table, derived via immunoSEQ multiplex PCR, lists solely in-frame clones and lacks some. The sample lists around 34,000 clones, roughly 53% occurring once. Specimen: NKG2D-high CD8+ T cells sorted from blood. These receptors originate from a human donor with alopecia areata.

This clone was found once. The V call is TRBV5-6, the J call TRBJ1-2, with D unresolved. The CDR3 loop spans 12 amino acids. The germline CDR1 and CDR2 sequences are SGHDT and YYEEEE. Trimming stripped 1 base from V and 6 bases from J, with 7 bases between. Here the CDR3 reads CASSLNGDGYTF. The CDR3 bases are TGTGCCAGCAGCTTGAACGGGGATGGCTACACCTTC.

This chain links TRBV29-1 with TRBJ1-1; 7 nucleotides line up with TRBD1. V was pared by 5 bases and J by 1 base, with 1 base of the junction left unmatched. CDR3 length equals 12 residues. Germline V gene lookup returns CDR1 SQVTM and CDR2 ANQGSEA. The CDR3 DNA follows: TGCAGCGTTCGGACAGGGAACACTGAAGCTTTCTTT. As protein: CSVRTGNTEAFF.

This clone is a singleton in its sample. Additional DNA sequences in this sample encode the identical CDR3. The J gene is TRBJ1-2, the V gene TRBV27; TRBD1 might be the D (5 bases). Trimming pared 8 bases from V and 3 bases from J, leaving 13 bases between. This CDR3 is built from 13 residues. Per germline, CDR1 MNHEY and CDR2 SMNVEV (reference sequence). The CDR3 DNA follows: TGTGCCAGCCTAGGGCGGGGGGACTATGGCTACACCTTC. Protein: CASLGRGDYGYTF.

The chain links TRBV29-1 to TRBJ2-3; D ambiguous. V dropped 3 bases and J dropped 4 bases, with 2 bases sitting between them. The V gene's germline CDR1 is SQVTM and CDR2 ANQGSEA. The CDR3 totals 10 residues. For the CDR3, the DNA is TGCAGCGTTGACGCAGATACGCAGTATTTT. Residues: CSVDADTQYF.